What follows are 4 T cell receptor beta chains derived from one specimen sequenced in a study of technical replicates of blood from several donors. Produced via immunoSEQ multiplex PCR; TCRdb's table is partial and in-frame only. The table lists fewer than 85,000 clones, roughly 92% of them singletons, with 0.39% in the top ten. Input material: T cells isolated from PBMCs. The source is a human donor in good health.

CDR3 in amino acids: CASTPPLAGPNEQYF. The CDR3, as DNA: TGTGCCAGCACCCCCCCACTAGCGGGACCCAACGAGCAGTACTTC. The V gene is TRBV6-5, the J gene TRBJ2-7, with TRBD2 matching over 10 bases. V lost 7 bases to trimming and J lost 5 bases; unmatched junction nucleotides: 11. CDR1 MNHEY and CDR2 SVGAGI come from the germline V gene. The CDR3 totals 15 residues.

The CDR3 protein is CASSLNPGGPYEQYF. The CDR3 nucleotides are TGTGCCAGCAGCTTAAATCCGGGAGGGCCCTACGAGCAGTACTTC. The chain employs TRBV11-1 and TRBJ2-7; 8 bases are shared with TRBD2. The CDR3 contains 15 residues. The V and J ends lost 2 bases and 2 bases, in that order; junction bases with no gene match: 5. CDR1 SGHAT and CDR2 FQDESV come from the germline V gene (reference sequence).

This chain joins TRBV4-1 and TRBJ2-1; D gene ambiguous. This CDR3 spans 16 amino acids. Germline V gene sequence: CDR1 MGHRA, CDR2 YSYEKL. V lost 4 bases and J 0 bases, leaving 13 bases between the germline ends. Written as DNA, the CDR3 is TGCGCCAGCAGCCGTGCGTTCCTTTCCTCCTACAATGAGCAGTTCTTC. Translation: CASSRAFLSSYNEQFF.

For the CDR3, the DNA is TGTGCCAGCAGGGAGGGGACGCTCCTGAACACTGAAGCTTTCTTT. This gives the protein CASREGTLLNTEAFF. The chain recombines TRBV6-1 with TRBJ1-1; TRBD1 might be the D (5 bases). Trimming left V 6 bases short and J 0 bases short, with 14 bases between. The CDR3 loop spans 15 amino acids. Germline V lookup: CDR1 MNHNS, CDR2 SASEGT.